These T cell receptor beta chains were read from a single sample in a study of blood T cell repertoires in COVID-19. Repertoires were generated with immunoSEQ multiplex PCR, while TCRdb's copy carries only in-frame clones and drops some. Of roughly 300,000 clones in the sample, around 83% were seen once. The sample consisted of peripheral blood. The receptors shown here come from a woman aged 50 to 65 with acute or convalescent COVID-19. Each CDR3 is given with its conserved first and last residue. The order of the fields is clone size, J gene, D gene, V gene, CDR3 protein, CDR3 DNA. The D gene is left open where the match is weak. Not all rows give a size; the values are once, few, many and, for expanded clones, a class.

abundance: .; j_gene: TRBJ1-2; d_gene: TRBD1; v_gene: TRBV12-3/TRBV12-4; CDR3aa: CASSFAGGPGYTF; CDR3nt: TGTGCCAGCAGTTTTGCAGGGGGCCCTGGCTACACCTTC
abundance: .; j_gene: TRBJ2-2; d_gene: TRBD1; v_gene: TRBV2; CDR3aa: CASRKDRSTGELFF; CDR3nt: TGTGCCAGCAGGAAGGACAGGTCCACCGGGGAGCTGTTTTTT
abundance: once; j_gene: TRBJ1-5; d_gene: TRBD1; v_gene: TRBV6-2/TRBV6-3; CDR3aa: CASSLITGVPQPQHF; CDR3nt: TGTGCCAGCAGTTTGATTACAGGGGTTCCTCAGCCCCAGCATTTT
abundance: .; j_gene: TRBJ1-5; d_gene: TRBD1; v_gene: TRBV4-1; CDR3aa: CASSQEKGAFFRGNQPQHF; CDR3nt: TGCGCCAGCAGCCAAGAAAAGGGGGCTTTCTTTCGCGGCAATCAGCCCCAGCATTTT
abundance: .; j_gene: TRBJ2-2; d_gene: TRBD1; v_gene: TRBV18; CDR3aa: CASSPPGQGVTGELFF; CDR3nt: TGTGCCAGCTCACCCCCGGGACAGGGTGTTACCGGGGAGCTGTTTTTT
abundance: .; j_gene: TRBJ1-4; d_gene: TRBD1; v_gene: TRBV5-4; CDR3aa: CASSSRDRGNEKLFF; CDR3nt: TGTGCCAGCAGCTCCCGGGACAGGGGGAATGAAAAACTGTTTTTT
abundance: few; j_gene: TRBJ1-5; d_gene: TRBD1; v_gene: TRBV4-1; CDR3aa: CASSQVPDRGWGPQHF; CDR3nt: TGCGCCAGCAGCCAAGTCCCCGACAGGGGGTGGGGGCCCCAGCATTTT
abundance: .; j_gene: TRBJ2-3; d_gene: .; v_gene: TRBV6-5; CDR3aa: CASSYSYLTDTQYF; CDR3nt: TGTGCCAGCAGTTACTCCTATCTAACAGATACGCAGTATTTT
abundance: .; j_gene: TRBJ2-2; d_gene: TRBD1; v_gene: TRBV6-5; CDR3aa: CASNPQGAIGELFF; CDR3nt: TGTGCCAGCAACCCACAGGGGGCTATCGGGGAGCTGTTTTTT
abundance: .; j_gene: TRBJ2-7; d_gene: .; v_gene: TRBV7-8; CDR3aa: CASSLVPGPYEQYF; CDR3nt: TGTGCCAGCAGCTTAGTTCCAGGCCCCTACGAGCAGTACTTC
abundance: .; j_gene: TRBJ2-5; d_gene: TRBD2; v_gene: TRBV27; CDR3aa: CASSLLSGGHEETQYF; CDR3nt: TGTGCCAGCAGTTTACTTAGCGGGGGCCACGAGGAGACCCAGTACTTC
abundance: .; j_gene: TRBJ1-1; d_gene: .; v_gene: TRBV19; CDR3aa: CASTETGEATEAFF; CDR3nt: TGTGCCAGTACCGAAACAGGTGAAGCCACTGAAGCTTTCTTT
abundance: .; j_gene: TRBJ1-3; d_gene: .; v_gene: TRBV11-2; CDR3aa: CASSFWRFSSGNTIYF; CDR3nt: TGTGCCAGCAGCTTCTGGAGATTTAGCTCTGGAAACACCATATATTTT
abundance: .; j_gene: TRBJ1-2; d_gene: .; v_gene: TRBV4-1; CDR3aa: CASSPRGRDLNYGYTF; CDR3nt: TGCGCCAGCAGCCCTCGAGGGAGGGATTTAAACTATGGCTACACCTTC
abundance: .; j_gene: TRBJ2-3; d_gene: .; v_gene: TRBV2; CDR3aa: CASSEYISTDTQYF; CDR3nt: TGTGCCAGCAGTGAATACATTAGCACAGATACGCAGTATTTT
abundance: .; j_gene: TRBJ2-1; d_gene: .; v_gene: TRBV5-4; CDR3aa: CASSLEEGDEQFF; CDR3nt: TGTGCCAGCAGCTTAGAGGAAGGTGATGAGCAGTTCTTC
abundance: .; j_gene: TRBJ2-3; d_gene: .; v_gene: TRBV6-5; CDR3aa: CASTRVGARADTQYF; CDR3nt: TGTGCCAGCACCAGGGTGGGGGCCAGGGCAGATACGCAGTATTTT
abundance: once; j_gene: TRBJ2-6; d_gene: .; v_gene: TRBV7-9; CDR3aa: CASSLSSGANVLTF; CDR3nt: TGTGCCAGCAGCCTGTCGTCGGGGGCCAACGTCCTGACTTTC
abundance: once; j_gene: TRBJ1-2; d_gene: TRBD1; v_gene: TRBV4-3; CDR3aa: CASSPIQGRGGYTF; CDR3nt: TGCGCCAGCAGCCCCATACAGGGGCGAGGTGGCTACACCTTC
abundance: .; j_gene: TRBJ1-1; d_gene: .; v_gene: TRBV6-6; CDR3aa: CASSLSPGVGTEAFF; CDR3nt: TGTGCCAGCAGTCTCTCCCCCGGGGTGGGCACTGAAGCTTTCTTT
abundance: .; j_gene: TRBJ2-2; d_gene: TRBD2; v_gene: TRBV9; CDR3aa: CASSVFSGRDTGELFF; CDR3nt: TGTGCCAGCAGCGTATTTAGCGGGAGGGACACCGGGGAGCTGTTTTTT
abundance: .; j_gene: TRBJ2-3; d_gene: .; v_gene: TRBV6-5; CDR3aa: CASNGQPSTDTQYF; CDR3nt: TGTGCCAGCAATGGACAGCCGAGCACAGATACGCAGTATTTT
abundance: .; j_gene: TRBJ2-3; d_gene: TRBD1; v_gene: TRBV9; CDR3aa: CASRQGETDTQYF; CDR3nt: TGTGCCAGCCGACAGGGGGAAACAGATACGCAGTATTTT
abundance: few; j_gene: TRBJ1-5; d_gene: .; v_gene: TRBV6-5; CDR3aa: CASRGRVNQPQHF; CDR3nt: TGTGCCAGCAGAGGCAGGGTCAATCAGCCCCAGCATTTT
abundance: few; j_gene: TRBJ1-2; d_gene: TRBD1; v_gene: TRBV2; CDR3aa: CASSQDRAGYTF; CDR3nt: TGTGCCAGCAGTCAGGACAGGGCAGGCTACACCTTC
abundance: .; j_gene: TRBJ2-6; d_gene: .; v_gene: TRBV5-4; CDR3aa: CASNQGAGANVLTF; CDR3nt: TGTGCCAGCAATCAGGGTGCCGGGGCCAACGTCCTGACTTTC
abundance: .; j_gene: TRBJ1-4; d_gene: .; v_gene: TRBV18; CDR3aa: CASSQGATNEKLFF; CDR3nt: TGTGCCAGCTCACAAGGGGCAACTAATGAAAAACTGTTTTTT
abundance: .; j_gene: TRBJ2-5; d_gene: TRBD1; v_gene: TRBV4-2; CDR3aa: CASSQTGTGAETQYF; CDR3nt: TGTGCCAGCAGCCAGACCGGGACAGGGGCCGAGACCCAGTACTTC
abundance: .; j_gene: TRBJ1-5; d_gene: .; v_gene: TRBV13; CDR3aa: CASSSFGDNQPQHF; CDR3nt: TGTGCCAGCAGCTCTTTCGGGGACAATCAGCCCCAGCATTTT
abundance: .; j_gene: TRBJ2-3; d_gene: .; v_gene: TRBV6-5; CDR3aa: CASNAGSGTDTQYF; CDR3nt: TGTGCCAGCAATGCGGGAAGCGGCACAGATACGCAGTATTTT
abundance: many; j_gene: TRBJ1-3; d_gene: .; v_gene: TRBV7-8; CDR3aa: CASSPGEGSSSGNTIYF; CDR3nt: TGTGCCAGCAGCCCGGGGGAGGGGTCGAGCTCTGGAAACACCATATATTTT
abundance: .; j_gene: TRBJ2-1; d_gene: TRBD2; v_gene: TRBV18; CDR3aa: CASSPGPYGGSGGPHSSYNEQFF; CDR3nt: TGTGCCAGCTCACCCGGGCCCTACGGGGGTAGCGGGGGCCCCCACAGCTCCTACAATGAGCAGTTCTTC
abundance: .; j_gene: TRBJ2-3; d_gene: TRBD1; v_gene: TRBV5-1; CDR3aa: CASSWGQGRTDTQYF; CDR3nt: TGCGCCAGCAGCTGGGGACAGGGTCGGACAGATACGCAGTATTTT
abundance: .; j_gene: TRBJ1-4; d_gene: TRBD1; v_gene: TRBV10-3; CDR3aa: CAISEDRGSEKLFF; CDR3nt: TGTGCCATCAGTGAAGACAGGGGGTCTGAAAAACTGTTTTTT
abundance: .; j_gene: TRBJ1-1; d_gene: TRBD1; v_gene: TRBV7-9; CDR3aa: CASIPDRANGTEAFF; CDR3nt: TGTGCCAGCATACCCGACAGGGCTAATGGCACTGAAGCTTTCTTT
abundance: .; j_gene: TRBJ1-3; d_gene: .; v_gene: TRBV5-1; CDR3aa: CASSLGAVSSGNTIYF; CDR3nt: TGCGCCAGCAGCTTGGGGGCCGTGAGCTCTGGAAACACCATATATTTT
abundance: .; j_gene: TRBJ2-1; d_gene: .; v_gene: TRBV19; CDR3aa: CASSSSDQQFF; CDR3nt: TGTGCCAGTAGTTCTAGCGACCAGCAGTTCTTC
abundance: .; j_gene: TRBJ2-5; d_gene: .; v_gene: TRBV3-1/TRBV3-2; CDR3aa: CASGPLRKTQYF; CDR3nt: TGTGCCAGCGGCCCTTTGAGGAAGACCCAGTACTTC
abundance: .; j_gene: TRBJ1-2; d_gene: .; v_gene: TRBV3-1/TRBV3-2; CDR3aa: CASSYQENGYTF; CDR3nt: TGTGCCAGCAGCTATCAGGAAAATGGCTACACCTTC
abundance: .; j_gene: TRBJ2-5; d_gene: .; v_gene: TRBV5-1; CDR3aa: CASRWGEPGETQYF; CDR3nt: TGCGCCAGCAGGTGGGGAGAACCGGGGGAGACCCAGTACTTC
abundance: .; j_gene: TRBJ1-1; d_gene: TRBD1; v_gene: TRBV29-1; CDR3aa: CSSIRGTGGVAEAFF; CDR3nt: TGCAGCTCTATCAGGGGGACAGGGGGTGTCGCTGAAGCTTTCTTT
abundance: .; j_gene: TRBJ2-1; d_gene: TRBD2; v_gene: TRBV6-5; CDR3aa: CASRLLAGAPNEQFF; CDR3nt: TGTGCCAGCAGATTACTAGCGGGAGCGCCTAATGAGCAGTTCTTC
abundance: once; j_gene: TRBJ2-2; d_gene: TRBD1; v_gene: TRBV28; CDR3aa: CASSLPDRVDTGELFF; CDR3nt: TGTGCCAGCAGTTTACCCGACAGGGTAGACACCGGGGAGCTGTTTTTT
abundance: .; j_gene: TRBJ1-2; d_gene: .; v_gene: TRBV3-1/TRBV3-2; CDR3aa: CASSQDNRVYTF; CDR3nt: TGTGCCAGCAGCCAAGATAACCGGGTCTACACCTTC
abundance: .; j_gene: TRBJ2-2; d_gene: .; v_gene: TRBV4-1; CDR3aa: CASSPRTNTGELFF; CDR3nt: TGCGCCAGCAGCCCCCGGACAAACACCGGGGAGCTGTTTTTT
abundance: .; j_gene: TRBJ2-6; d_gene: .; v_gene: TRBV5-5; CDR3aa: CASSKNRSAGANVLTF; CDR3nt: TGTGCCAGCAGCAAAAACAGGTCTGCTGGGGCCAACGTCCTGACTTTC
abundance: .; j_gene: TRBJ1-6; d_gene: TRBD1; v_gene: TRBV3-1/TRBV3-2; CDR3aa: CASSPGTGADSPLHF; CDR3nt: TGTGCCAGCAGCCCAGGGACAGGGGCGGATTCACCCCTCCACTTT
abundance: .; j_gene: TRBJ1-1; d_gene: TRBD1; v_gene: TRBV27; CDR3aa: CASSFGQGAEAFF; CDR3nt: TGTGCCAGCAGTTTTGGGCAGGGGGCTGAAGCTTTCTTT
abundance: .; j_gene: TRBJ2-7; d_gene: .; v_gene: TRBV21-1; CDR3aa: CASSKRQGELEQYF; CDR3nt: TGTGCCAGCAGCAAAAGACAGGGAGAGCTCGAGCAGTACTTC
abundance: once; j_gene: TRBJ1-1; d_gene: .; v_gene: TRBV30; CDR3aa: CAWSVHRDGTEAFF; CDR3nt: TGTGCCTGGAGTGTACACAGGGATGGCACTGAAGCTTTCTTT
abundance: .; j_gene: TRBJ2-1; d_gene: .; v_gene: TRBV27; CDR3aa: CASSPGWGLESYNEQFF; CDR3nt: TGTGCCAGCAGTCCCGGGTGGGGGCTCGAGTCCTACAATGAGCAGTTCTTC
abundance: once; j_gene: TRBJ2-2; d_gene: .; v_gene: TRBV28; CDR3aa: CASSSTVIGELFF; CDR3nt: TGTGCCAGCAGTTCGACAGTTATCGGGGAGCTGTTTTTT
abundance: .; j_gene: TRBJ2-1; d_gene: .; v_gene: TRBV11-2; CDR3aa: CASSLLGQGSYNEQFF; CDR3nt: TGTGCCAGCAGCTTACTGGGGCAGGGGTCCTACAATGAGCAGTTCTTC
abundance: .; j_gene: TRBJ1-2; d_gene: .; v_gene: TRBV7-9; CDR3aa: CASSGTGTPGYGYTF; CDR3nt: TGTGCCAGCAGCGGTACAGGAACCCCTGGGTATGGCTACACCTTC
abundance: .; j_gene: TRBJ2-3; d_gene: TRBD1; v_gene: TRBV5-1; CDR3aa: CASSEPGQGPDTQYF; CDR3nt: TGCGCCAGCAGCGAGCCGGGACAGGGACCAGATACGCAGTATTTT